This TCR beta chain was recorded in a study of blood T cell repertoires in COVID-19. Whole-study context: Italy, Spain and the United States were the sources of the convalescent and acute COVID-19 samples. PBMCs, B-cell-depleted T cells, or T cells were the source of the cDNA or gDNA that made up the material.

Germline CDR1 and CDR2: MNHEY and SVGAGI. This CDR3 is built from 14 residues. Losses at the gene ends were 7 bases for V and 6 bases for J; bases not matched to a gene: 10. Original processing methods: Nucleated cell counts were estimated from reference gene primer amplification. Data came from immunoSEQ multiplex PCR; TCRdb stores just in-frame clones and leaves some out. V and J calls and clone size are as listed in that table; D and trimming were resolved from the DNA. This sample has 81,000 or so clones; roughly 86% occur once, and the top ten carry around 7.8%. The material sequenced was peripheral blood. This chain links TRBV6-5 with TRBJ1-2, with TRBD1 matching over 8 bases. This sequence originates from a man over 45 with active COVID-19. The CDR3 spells CASTRGRGLDGYTF. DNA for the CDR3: TGTGCCAGCACGCGCGGCAGGGGGCTTGATGGCTACACCTTC.